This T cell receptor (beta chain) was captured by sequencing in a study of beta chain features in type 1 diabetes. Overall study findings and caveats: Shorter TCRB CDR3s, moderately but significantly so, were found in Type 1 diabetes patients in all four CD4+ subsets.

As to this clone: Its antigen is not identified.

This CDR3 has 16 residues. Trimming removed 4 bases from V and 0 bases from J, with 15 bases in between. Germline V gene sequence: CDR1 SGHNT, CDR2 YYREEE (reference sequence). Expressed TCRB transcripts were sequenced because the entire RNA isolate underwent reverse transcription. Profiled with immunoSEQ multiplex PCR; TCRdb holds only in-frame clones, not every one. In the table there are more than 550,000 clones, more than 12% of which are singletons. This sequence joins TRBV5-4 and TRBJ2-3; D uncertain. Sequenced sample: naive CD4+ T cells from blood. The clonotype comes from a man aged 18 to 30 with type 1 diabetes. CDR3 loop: CASSLYRAGSTDTQYF. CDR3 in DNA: TGTGCCAGCAGCCTTTATAGGGCTGGCAGCACAGATACGCAGTATTTT.